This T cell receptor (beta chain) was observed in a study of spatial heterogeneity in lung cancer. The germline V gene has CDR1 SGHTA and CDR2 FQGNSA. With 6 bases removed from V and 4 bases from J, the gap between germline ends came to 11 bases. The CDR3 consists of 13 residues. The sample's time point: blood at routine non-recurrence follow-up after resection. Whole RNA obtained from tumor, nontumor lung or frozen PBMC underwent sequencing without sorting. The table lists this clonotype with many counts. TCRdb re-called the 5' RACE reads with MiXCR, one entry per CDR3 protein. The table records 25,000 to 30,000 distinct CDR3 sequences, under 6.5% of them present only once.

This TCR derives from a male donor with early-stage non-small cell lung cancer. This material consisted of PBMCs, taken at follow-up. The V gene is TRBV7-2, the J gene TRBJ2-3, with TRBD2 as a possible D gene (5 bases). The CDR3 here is CASSLKLADTQYF. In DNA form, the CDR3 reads TGTGCCAGCAGTCTAAAACTAGCAGATACGCAGTATTTT.